This entry concerns a single T cell receptor (beta chain). Its antigen is as yet unknown. CDR1 is DFQATT and CDR2 is SNEGSKA in the germline V gene (reference sequence). This CDR3 comprises 13 residues. The V end lost 6 bases, the J end lost 3 bases, and 14 bases lay between the germline ends. A sample-barcoded 5' primer and a J-beta primer mix were used in a second PCR of roughly 7 to 12 cycles. TCRdb re-called the 5' RACE reads through MiXCR, storing one row per CDR3 protein. There are around 970,000 distinct CDR3 sequences in the sample; roughly 51% occur only once, and about 20% lies in the top ten. This sample stems from a study of blood T cells in healthy people across ages. Notes on the study in general: Comparison with aged donors showed that long-lived donors had more naive CD4+ cells and higher diversity.

Isolating PBMCs gave at least 6 million of these cells per sample. Total RNA was extracted at no less than 6 micrograms per sample. The receptor was isolated from a woman aged 60-75 years in good health. The V and J genes are TRBV20-1 and TRBJ2-5, with D possibly matching TRBD2 (6 bases). The sequenced sample consisted of blood. The CDR3 protein is CSAGDFIKETQYF. In nucleotides, the CDR3 is TGCAGTGCGGGGGACTTCATAAAAGAGACCCAGTACTTC.